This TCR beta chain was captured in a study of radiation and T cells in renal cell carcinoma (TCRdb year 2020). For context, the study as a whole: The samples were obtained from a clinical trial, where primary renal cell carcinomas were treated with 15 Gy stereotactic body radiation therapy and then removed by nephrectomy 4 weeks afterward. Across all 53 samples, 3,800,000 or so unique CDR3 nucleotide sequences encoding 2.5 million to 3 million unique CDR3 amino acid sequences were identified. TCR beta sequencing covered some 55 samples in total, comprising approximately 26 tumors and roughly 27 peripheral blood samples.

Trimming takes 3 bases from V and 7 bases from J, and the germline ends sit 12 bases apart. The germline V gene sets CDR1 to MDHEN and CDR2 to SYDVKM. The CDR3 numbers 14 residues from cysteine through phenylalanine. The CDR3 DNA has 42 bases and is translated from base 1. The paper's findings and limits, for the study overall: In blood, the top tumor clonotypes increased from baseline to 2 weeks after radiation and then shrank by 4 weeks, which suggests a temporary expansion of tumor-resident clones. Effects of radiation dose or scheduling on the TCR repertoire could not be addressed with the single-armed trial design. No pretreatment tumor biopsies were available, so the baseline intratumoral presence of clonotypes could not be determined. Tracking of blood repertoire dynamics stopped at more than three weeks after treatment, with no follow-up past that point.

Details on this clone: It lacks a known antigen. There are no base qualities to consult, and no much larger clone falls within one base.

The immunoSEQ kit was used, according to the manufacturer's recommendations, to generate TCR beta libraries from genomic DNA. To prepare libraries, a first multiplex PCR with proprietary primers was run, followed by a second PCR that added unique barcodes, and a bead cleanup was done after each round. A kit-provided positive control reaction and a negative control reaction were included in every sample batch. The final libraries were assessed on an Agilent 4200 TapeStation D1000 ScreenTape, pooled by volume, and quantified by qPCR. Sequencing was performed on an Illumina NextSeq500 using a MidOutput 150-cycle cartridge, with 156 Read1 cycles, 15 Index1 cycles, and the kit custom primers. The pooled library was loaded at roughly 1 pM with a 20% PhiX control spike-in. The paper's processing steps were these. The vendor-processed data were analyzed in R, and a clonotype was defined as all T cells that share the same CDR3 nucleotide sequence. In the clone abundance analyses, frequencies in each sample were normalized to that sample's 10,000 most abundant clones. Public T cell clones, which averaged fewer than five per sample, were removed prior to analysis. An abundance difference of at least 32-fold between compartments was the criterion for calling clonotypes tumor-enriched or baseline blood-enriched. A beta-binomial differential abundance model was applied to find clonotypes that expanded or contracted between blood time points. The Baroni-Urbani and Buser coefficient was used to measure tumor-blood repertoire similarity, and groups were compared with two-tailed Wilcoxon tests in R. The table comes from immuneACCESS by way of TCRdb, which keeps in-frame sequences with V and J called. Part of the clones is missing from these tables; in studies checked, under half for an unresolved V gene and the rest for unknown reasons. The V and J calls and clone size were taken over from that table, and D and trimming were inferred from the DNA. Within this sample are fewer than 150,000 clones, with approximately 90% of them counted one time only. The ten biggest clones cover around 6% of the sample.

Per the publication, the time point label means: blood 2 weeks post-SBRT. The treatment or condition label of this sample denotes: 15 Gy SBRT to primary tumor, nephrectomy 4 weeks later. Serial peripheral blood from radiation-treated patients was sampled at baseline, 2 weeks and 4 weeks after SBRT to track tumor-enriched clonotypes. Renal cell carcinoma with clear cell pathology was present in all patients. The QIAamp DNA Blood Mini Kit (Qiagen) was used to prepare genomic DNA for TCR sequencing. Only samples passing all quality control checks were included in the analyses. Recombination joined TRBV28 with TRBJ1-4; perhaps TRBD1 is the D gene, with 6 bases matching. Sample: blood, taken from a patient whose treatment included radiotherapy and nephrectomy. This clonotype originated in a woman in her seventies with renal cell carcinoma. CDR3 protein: CASSLRGGSEKLFF. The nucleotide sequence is TGTGCCAGCAGTTTGAGGGGGGGCAGTGAAAAACTGTTTTTT.